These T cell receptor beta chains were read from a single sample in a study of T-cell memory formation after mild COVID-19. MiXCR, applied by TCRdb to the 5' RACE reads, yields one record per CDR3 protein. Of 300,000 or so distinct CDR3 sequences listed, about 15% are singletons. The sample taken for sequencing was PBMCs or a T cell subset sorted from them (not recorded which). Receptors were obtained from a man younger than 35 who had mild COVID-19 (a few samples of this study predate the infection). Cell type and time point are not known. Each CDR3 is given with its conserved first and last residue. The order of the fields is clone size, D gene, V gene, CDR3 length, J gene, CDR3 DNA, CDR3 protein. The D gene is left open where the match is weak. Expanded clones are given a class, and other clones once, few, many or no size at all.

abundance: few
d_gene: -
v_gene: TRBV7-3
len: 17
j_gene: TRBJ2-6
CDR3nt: TGTGCCAGCAGCTCCACCGGATCGGGGGTCATGTCCAACGTCCTGACTTTC
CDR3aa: CASSSTGSGVMSNVLTF

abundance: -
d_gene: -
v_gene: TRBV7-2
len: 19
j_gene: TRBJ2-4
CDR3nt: TGTGCCAGCAGCTTATTTATCGGGGAGCGACGACTAGCCAAAAACATTCAGTACTTC
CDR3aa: CASSLFIGERRLAKNIQYF

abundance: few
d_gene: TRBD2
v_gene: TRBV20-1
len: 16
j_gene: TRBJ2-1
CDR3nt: TGCAGTGCCGACCCCGCCGTGGGACTAGCCTCCAATGAGCAGTTCTTC
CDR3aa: CSADPAVGLASNEQFF

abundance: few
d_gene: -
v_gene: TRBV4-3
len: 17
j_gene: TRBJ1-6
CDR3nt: TGCGCCAGCAGCCAAGAGTCGGTCAGCTCCTATAATTCACCCCTCCACTTT
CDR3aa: CASSQESVSSYNSPLHF

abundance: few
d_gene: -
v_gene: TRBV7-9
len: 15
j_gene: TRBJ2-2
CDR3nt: TGTGCCAGCAGCTTAGCGCTCGGGGCTGCCGGGGAGCTGTTTTTT
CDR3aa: CASSLALGAAGELFF

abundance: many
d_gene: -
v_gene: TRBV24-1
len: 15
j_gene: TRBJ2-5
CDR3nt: TGTGCCACCAGTGACGCTACCGGGACAAAAGAGACCCAGTACTTC
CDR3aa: CATSDATGTKETQYF

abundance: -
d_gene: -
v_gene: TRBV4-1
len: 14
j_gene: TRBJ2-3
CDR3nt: TGCGCCAGCAGCCAAGGCGAGGGTTGGGATACGCAGTATTTT
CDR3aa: CASSQGEGWDTQYF

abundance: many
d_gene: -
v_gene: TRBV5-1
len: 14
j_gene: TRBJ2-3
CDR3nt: TGTGCCAGCAGCTTAGGGGGAAGCACAGATACGCAGTATTTT
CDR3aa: CASSLGGSTDTQYF

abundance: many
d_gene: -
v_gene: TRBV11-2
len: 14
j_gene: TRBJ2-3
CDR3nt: TGTGCCAGCAGCTTCGATCGTAGCACAGATACGCAGTATTTT
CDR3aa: CASSFDRSTDTQYF

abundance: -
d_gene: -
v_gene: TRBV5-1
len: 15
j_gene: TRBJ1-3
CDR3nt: TGCGCCAGCAGCTTGGTCGGGGGCTCTGGAAACACCATATATTTT
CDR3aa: CASSLVGGSGNTIYF